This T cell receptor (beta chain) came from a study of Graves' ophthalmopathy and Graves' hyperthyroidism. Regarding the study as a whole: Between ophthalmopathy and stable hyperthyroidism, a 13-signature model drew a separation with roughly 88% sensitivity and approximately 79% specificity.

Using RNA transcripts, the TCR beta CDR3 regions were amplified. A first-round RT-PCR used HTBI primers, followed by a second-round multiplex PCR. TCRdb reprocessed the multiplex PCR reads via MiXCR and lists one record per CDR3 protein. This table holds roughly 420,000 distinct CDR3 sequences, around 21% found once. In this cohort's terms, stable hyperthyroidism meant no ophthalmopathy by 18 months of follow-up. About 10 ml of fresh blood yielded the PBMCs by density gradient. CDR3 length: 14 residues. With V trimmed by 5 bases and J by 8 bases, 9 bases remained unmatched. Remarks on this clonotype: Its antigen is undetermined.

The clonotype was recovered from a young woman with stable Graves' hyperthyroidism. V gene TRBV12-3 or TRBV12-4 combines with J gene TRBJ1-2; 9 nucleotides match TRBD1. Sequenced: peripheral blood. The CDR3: CASSARDRVRGYTF. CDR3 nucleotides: TGTGCCAGCAGTGCCCGGGACAGGGTACGAGGCTACACCTTC.